Here is one TCR beta chain with its context. Repertoires were generated with immunoSEQ multiplex PCR, while TCRdb's copy carries only in-frame clones and drops some. The sample comprises about 180,000 clones, under 85% of which are singletons, and less than 10% rests with the top ten. The sample originates from a study of blood T cell repertoires in COVID-19. Study information: The origin of the acute and convalescent COVID-19 samples was the United States, Italy and Spain.

Germline trimming cut 0 bases from V and 4 bases from J; bases unmatched to any gene: 2. Germline V gives CDR1 SGHRS, CDR2 YFSETQ. The CDR3 sequence is 16 residues long. This receptor was identified in a woman between 65 and 79 years old with COVID-19, enrolled during active disease. This chain connects TRBV5-1 to TRBJ2-3; TRBD2 matches at 13 bases. The sample was peripheral blood. The CDR3 nucleotides read TGCGCCAGCAGCTTGGGGACTAGCGGGAGCGCAGATACGCAGTATTTT. Translated, it gives CASSLGTSGSADTQYF.